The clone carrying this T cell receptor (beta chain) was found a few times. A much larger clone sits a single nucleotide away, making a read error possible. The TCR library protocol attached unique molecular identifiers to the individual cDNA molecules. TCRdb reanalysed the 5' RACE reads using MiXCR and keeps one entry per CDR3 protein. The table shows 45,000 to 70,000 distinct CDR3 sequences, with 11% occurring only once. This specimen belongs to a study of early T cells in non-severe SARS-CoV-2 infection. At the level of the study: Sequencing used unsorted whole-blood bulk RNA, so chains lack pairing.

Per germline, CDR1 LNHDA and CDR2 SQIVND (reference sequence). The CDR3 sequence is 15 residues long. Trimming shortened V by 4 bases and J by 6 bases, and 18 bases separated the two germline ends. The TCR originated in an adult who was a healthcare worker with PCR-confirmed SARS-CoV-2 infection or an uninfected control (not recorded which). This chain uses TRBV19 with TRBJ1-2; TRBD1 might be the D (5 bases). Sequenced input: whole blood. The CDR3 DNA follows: TGTGCCAGTAGTAGCCCCTCGGGACGTTTCAATGGCTACACCTTC. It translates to CASSSPSGRFNGYTF. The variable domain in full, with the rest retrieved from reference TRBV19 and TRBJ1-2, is DGGITQSPKYLFRKEGQNVTLSCEQNLNHDAMYWYRQDPGQGLRLIYYSQIVNDFQKGDIAEGYSVSREKKESFPLTVTSAQKNPTAFYLCASSSPSGRFNGYTFGSGTRLTVV.